The rows below give T cell receptor beta chains drawn from one sample of a study of cytomegalovirus exposure and HLA in healthy donors. Here immunoSEQ multiplex PCR was the method, and the copy in TCRdb shows in-frame clones only, minus some. The sample records 100,000 to 150,000 clones, more than 80% being singletons. What was sequenced was PBMCs. These receptors were taken from a woman between 35 and 50 years old in good health and CMV-seropositive. Both conserved end residues are part of each CDR3. The order of the fields is J gene, V gene, clone size, D gene, CDR3 protein, CDR3 DNA. A D gene is named only where the DNA matches it firmly. Clone size appears in some rows only: once, few, many, or a class for an expanded clone.

J: TRBJ1-5; V: TRBV7-8; size: NA; D: TRBD1; CDR3: CASSPPGQGRRNQPQHF; DNA: TGTGCCAGCAGCCCCCCGGGACAGGGAAGAAGAAATCAGCCCCAGCATTTT
J: TRBJ1-1; V: TRBV10-2; size: NA; D: NA; CDR3: CASSESTAGNTEAFF; DNA: TGCGCCAGCAGTGAGTCGACGGCAGGGAACACTGAAGCTTTCTTT
J: TRBJ2-2; V: TRBV5-1; size: NA; D: TRBD2; CDR3: CASSLGSGRIMAGELFF; DNA: TGCGCCAGCAGTCTAGGTAGCGGGAGAATAATGGCCGGGGAGCTGTTTTTT
J: TRBJ2-7; V: TRBV15; size: NA; D: NA; CDR3: CATSTGTRNYEQYF; DNA: TGTGCCACCAGCACCGGGACACGAAACTACGAGCAGTACTTC
J: TRBJ1-3; V: TRBV27; size: NA; D: NA; CDR3: CASSLGGAGTIYF; DNA: TGTGCCAGCAGTTTAGGGGGGGCGGGCACCATATATTTT
J: TRBJ2-1; V: TRBV2; size: NA; D: TRBD2; CDR3: CASMRTRTYNEQFF; DNA: TGTGCCAGCATGCGGACTAGAACCTACAATGAGCAGTTCTTC
J: TRBJ2-1; V: TRBV7-9; size: NA; D: TRBD2; CDR3: CASSWGETGTSGYNEQFF; DNA: TGTGCCAGCAGCTGGGGGGAGACCGGGACTAGCGGCTACAATGAGCAGTTCTTC
J: TRBJ2-3; V: TRBV2; size: NA; D: NA; CDR3: CASRGVQGTDTQYF; DNA: TGTGCCAGCAGAGGGGTCCAGGGCACAGATACGCAGTATTTT
J: TRBJ1-5; V: TRBV5-1; size: NA; D: TRBD1; CDR3: CASSPEQGVSQPQHF; DNA: TGCGCCAGCAGCCCCGAACAGGGGGTCAGTCAGCCCCAGCATTTT
J: TRBJ2-5; V: TRBV29-1; size: NA; D: TRBD2; CDR3: CSVEWGGPQETQYF; DNA: TGCAGCGTTGAATGGGGGGGACCCCAAGAGACCCAGTACTTC
J: TRBJ1-1; V: TRBV4-3; size: NA; D: NA; CDR3: CASRSISNTEAFF; DNA: TGCGCCAGCAGGTCAATTAGTAACACTGAAGCTTTCTTT
J: TRBJ2-7; V: TRBV27; size: NA; D: NA; CDR3: CASSLRGGGGWGQYF; DNA: TGTGCCAGCAGTTTGCGGGGAGGGGGGGGGTGGGGGCAGTACTTC
J: TRBJ2-7; V: TRBV28; size: NA; D: NA; CDR3: CASCGGPEQYF; DNA: TGTGCCAGCTGTGGAGGCCCCGAGCAGTACTTC
J: TRBJ1-5; V: TRBV6-5; size: many; D: TRBD1; CDR3: CASSSGQGYNQPQHF; DNA: TGTGCCAGCAGTTCCGGACAGGGCTACAATCAGCCCCAGCATTTT
J: TRBJ1-2; V: TRBV6-5; size: NA; D: NA; CDR3: CASSYGGGYTF; DNA: TGTGCCAGCAGTTACGGAGGTGGCTACACCTTC
J: TRBJ1-3; V: TRBV4-1; size: NA; D: TRBD1; CDR3: CASSQERDRVLPIYF; DNA: TGCGCCAGCAGCCAAGAACGGGACAGGGTACTACCCATATATTTT
J: TRBJ2-2; V: TRBV5-1; size: NA; D: NA; CDR3: CASSPRASSTGELFF; DNA: TGCGCCAGCAGCCCCAGGGCGAGTAGCACCGGGGAGCTGTTTTTT
J: TRBJ1-2; V: TRBV6-1; size: NA; D: TRBD1; CDR3: CASSPPGQAYGYTF; DNA: TGTGCCAGCAGTCCCCCGGGACAGGCTTATGGCTACACCTTT
J: TRBJ1-2; V: TRBV4-3; size: NA; D: NA; CDR3: CASSQDTEPSYGYTF; DNA: TGCGCCAGCAGCCAAGACACAGAGCCATCCTATGGCTACACCTTC
J: TRBJ2-1; V: TRBV5-4; size: NA; D: TRBD2; CDR3: CASSGDSGSSYNEQFF; DNA: TGTGCCAGCAGCGGTGATAGCGGGAGTTCCTACAATGAGCAGTTCTTC
J: TRBJ2-2; V: TRBV11-3; size: NA; D: TRBD2; CDR3: CASAPRGSFAGELFF; DNA: TGTGCCAGCGCCCCTCGCGGGAGTTTTGCCGGGGAGCTGTTTTTT
J: TRBJ2-5; V: TRBV7-6; size: NA; D: NA; CDR3: CASRSGLQETQYF; DNA: TGTGCCAGCAGGAGCGGCCTACAAGAGACCCAGTACTTC
J: TRBJ1-5; V: TRBV2; size: NA; D: TRBD1; CDR3: CASKTGVSNQPQHF; DNA: TGTGCCAGCAAAACAGGGGTGAGCAATCAGCCCCAGCATTTT
J: TRBJ1-2; V: TRBV27; size: NA; D: TRBD1; CDR3: CASSPMWDRTNYGYTF; DNA: TGTGCCAGCAGTCCGATGTGGGACAGGACTAACTATGGCTACACCTTC
J: TRBJ2-5; V: TRBV29-1; size: NA; D: TRBD1; CDR3: CSVGQGAQETQYF; DNA: TGCAGCGTAGGACAGGGGGCGCAGGAGACCCAGTACTTC
J: TRBJ2-1; V: TRBV7-8; size: once; D: TRBD2; CDR3: CASSLGLAGDEQFF; DNA: TGTGCCAGCAGCTTAGGACTAGCGGGAGATGAGCAGTTCTTC
J: TRBJ2-7; V: TRBV18; size: NA; D: NA; CDR3: CASSLQSEQYF; DNA: TGTGCCAGCTCCTTGCAGTCCGAGCAGTACTTC
J: TRBJ1-1; V: TRBV7-8; size: NA; D: TRBD1; CDR3: CASSFRGQNRGTEAFF; DNA: TGTGCCAGCAGCTTCCGGGGACAGAACCGTGGAACTGAAGCTTTCTTT
J: TRBJ2-1; V: TRBV7-8; size: NA; D: TRBD2; CDR3: CASSLSFGLAGGEQFF; DNA: TGTGCCAGCAGCTTAAGTTTCGGACTAGCGGGAGGTGAGCAGTTCTTC
J: TRBJ2-1; V: TRBV27; size: NA; D: TRBD2; CDR3: CASSQLGLAGGYYNEQFF; DNA: TGTGCCAGCAGCCAACTCGGACTAGCGGGGGGGTACTACAATGAGCAGTTCTTC